This section outlines one TCR beta chain sequence together with its context. The target antigen is unknown. The data were taken from a study of T cell responses to AZD1222 COVID-19 vaccine. CDR3 length: 14 amino acids. Germline V gene data show CDR1 as KGHDR and CDR2 as SFDVKD. V lost 3 bases to trimming and J lost 2 bases, with 10 bases between them. Study results and limitations: Spike-specific TCR breadth and depth were elevated following two AZD1222 doses. The donor group comprised mostly white British people and more females; the analysis possibly underestimated clonal diversity. Reports say nearly half of spike-specific TCRs go after unmutated variant regions.

The protocol was immunoSEQ multiplex PCR, while the TCRdb copy is restricted to in-frame clones and leaves out a portion. The table lists about 85,000 clones, about 88% of them singletons. The source of this sequence is an adult in good health. The chain joins TRBV24-1 to TRBJ2-7, with D possibly TRBD2 on 5 matching bases. The specimen was peripheral blood, collected on day 0 of AZD1222 vaccination. Here the CDR3 reads CATSDGAGTYEQYF. The DNA of the CDR3 is TGTGCCACCAGTGATGGAGCCGGGACCTACGAGCAGTACTTC.